Listed below are T cell receptor beta chains from one sample, sequenced in a study of technical replicates of blood from a handful of donors. This table comes from immunoSEQ multiplex PCR, and its TCRdb copy is limited to in-frame clones, with some not included. In the table there are about 69,000 clones, approximately 89% of which are singletons. Sequences were obtained from PBMCs. These receptors originate from a human donor in good health. Some clones in this sample may be carry-over from other donors' samples. Both conserved end residues are part of each CDR3. The D gene is left open where the match is weak. Not all rows give a size; the values are once, few, many and, for expanded clones, a class.

TRBD1	.	TRBV11-2	TRBJ1-3	TGTGCCAGCAGCGCCCGAGACAGGGACTCTGGAAACACCATATATTTT	CASSARDRDSGNTIYF
TRBD2	.	TRBV19	TRBJ2-3	TGTGCCAGTAGGACTAGCGGCACAGATACGCAGTATTTT	CASRTSGTDTQYF
.	few	TRBV11-3	TRBJ2-3	TGTGCCAGCAGCTTCGGGGGCACAGATACGCAGTATTTT	CASSFGGTDTQYF
TRBD2	.	TRBV9	TRBJ2-2	TGTGCCAGCAGCGTAGGGTTAGCGGGGGGGACCGGGGAGCTGTTTTTT	CASSVGLAGGTGELFF
TRBD2	.	TRBV9	TRBJ2-3	TGTGCCAGCAGCCCCGGGGGAGGGCCGGATACGCAGTATTTT	CASSPGGGPDTQYF
TRBD1	few	TRBV15	TRBJ2-2	TGTGCCACCAGAAGCGACAGGGGGCGAACCGGGGAGCTGTTTTTT	CATRSDRGRTGELFF
TRBD1	.	TRBV10-3	TRBJ2-3	TGTGCCACCGCAGGGGGCAACGGCGCAGATACGCAGTATTTT	CATAGGNGADTQYF
TRBD1	.	TRBV5-4	TRBJ1-2	TGTGCCAGCAGCGTGGACCAGGGGGCTAACTATGGCTACACCTTC	CASSVDQGANYGYTF
TRBD1	.	TRBV18	TRBJ2-5	TGTGCCAGCTCACCCACAGGGGCGGAGACCCAGTACTTC	CASSPTGAETQYF
.	.	TRBV19	TRBJ2-4	TGTGCCAGTAGTACCATACAGGACCTAGCCAAAAACATTCAGTACTTC	CASSTIQDLAKNIQYF
TRBD2	.	TRBV5-1	TRBJ2-4	TGCGCCAGCAGCCCGACTAGCGGGGGAGCCAAAAACATTCAGTACTTC	CASSPTSGGAKNIQYF
.	.	TRBV6-5	TRBJ1-5	TGTGCCACCCAGGCCAGGGCCGCAAATCAGCCCCAGCATTTT	CATQARAANQPQHF
.	.	TRBV11-2	TRBJ1-4	TGTGCCAGCAGCTTAATAGGAGGGACTAATGAAAAACTGTTTTTT	CASSLIGGTNEKLFF
.	.	TRBV7-9	TRBJ2-5	TGTGCCAGCAGCTCCCGCGGCCATCTCGTCGAGACCCAGTACTTC	CASSSRGHLVETQYF
TRBD1	.	TRBV19	TRBJ1-5	TGTGCCAGTAGCGGGACAGGGTTTGGCAATCAGCCCCAGCATTTT	CASSGTGFGNQPQHF
TRBD1	.	TRBV4-3	TRBJ1-1	TGCGCCAGCAGCCAAGACGGGACAGGTCGAGGGACTGAAGCTTTCTTT	CASSQDGTGRGTEAFF
.	.	TRBV7-2	TRBJ1-4	TGTGCCAGCAGCTCAAGATGGCAGGGAGGTGAAAAACTGTTTTTT	CASSSRWQGGEKLFF
TRBD2	.	TRBV6-5	TRBJ2-3	TGTGCCAGCCGGACTAGCGGCACAGATACGCAGTATTTT	CASRTSGTDTQYF
TRBD1	.	TRBV7-8	TRBJ1-4	TGTGCCAGCTTACTGGCAGGGGGCGAAGCGAATAATGAAAAACTGTTTTTT	CASLLAGGEANNEKLFF
TRBD2	.	TRBV29-1	TRBJ2-3	TGCAGCGTTTCGACTAGCGGGGTTTCAGATACGCAGTATTTT	CSVSTSGVSDTQYF
TRBD1	.	TRBV5-1	TRBJ2-7	TGCGCCAGCAGCCCTTTACAGGGGGCCTCCCACTACGAGCAGTACTTC	CASSPLQGASHYEQYF
.	.	TRBV5-1	TRBJ1-1	TGCGCCAGCAGCTTGGAGGGGGGGAAGAACACTGAAGCTTTCTTT	CASSLEGGKNTEAFF
TRBD2	.	TRBV7-3	TRBJ2-3	TGTGCCAGCAGCTTAAGCGGGGGTGCAGATACGCAGTATTTT	CASSLSGGADTQYF
.	.	TRBV11-2	TRBJ2-1	TGTGCCAGCAGCCCCCGAGGTACTGGCGGGATTGGAAATGAGCAGTTCTTC	CASSPRGTGGIGNEQFF